This T cell receptor (beta chain) was retrieved from a study of T cell repertoires in cytomegalovirus infection. Study at large: From public TCR beta signatures came an indication of both CMV infection and matching HLA type.

Remarks on this clonotype: Antigen specificity is unknown.

MiXCR, run by TCRdb on the reads, gives a single entry per CDR3 protein. The data contain about 130,000 distinct CDR3 sequences, roughly a quarter of them singletons. Study-wide results and caveats: In two of eight donors, the top clonotype was HLA-C-restricted CMV-specific. Carriers of CMV plus the relevant HLA were identified by cumulative public TCR beta family frequency.

CDR3 length: 14 amino acids. Per the germline V gene, CDR1 is SQVTM and CDR2 is ANQGSEA. Germline trimming cut 4 bases from V and 5 bases from J; bases unmatched to any gene: 10. V gene TRBV29-1 combines with J gene TRBJ2-5; TRBD2 matches at 7 bases. Input material: PBMCs, sequenced either directly or after in vitro stimulation (not recorded which). The receptor was isolated from a human donor in good health (CMV status not recorded). Some clones in this sample may be carry-over from other donors' samples. CDR3 residues: CSVGLGGRDETQYF. CDR3 bases: TGCAGCGTTGGGCTCGGGGGGAGAGATGAGACCCAGTACTTC.